Included here is one T cell receptor beta chain sequence, with context. There were TCR beta CDR3 regions amplified from RNA transcripts. With the HTBI primer set, the TCR CDR3 went through a first round of RT-PCR. MiXCR, applied by TCRdb to the multiplex PCR reads, yields one record per CDR3 protein. The table includes 600,000 to 650,000 distinct CDR3 sequences, around 16% detected once. The data were taken from a study of T cells in Graves' hyperthyroidism and ophthalmopathy. This CDR3 has 14 amino acids. V shed 6 bases and J shed 3 bases, with 12 bases lying between them. The chain links TRBV12-3 or TRBV12-4 to TRBJ1-5; no clear D. Specimen: blood. This clonotype was sampled from a woman aged 25 to 39 with Graves' hyperthyroidism. The CDR3 is CASRVGGDNQPQHF. The CDR3 bases are TGTGCCAGCAGGGTCGGAGGTGACAATCAGCCCCAGCATTTT.